These 13 T cell receptor beta chains were all obtained from the same sample, sequenced in a study of T cells after yellow fever vaccination. MiXCR was run by TCRdb on the 5' RACE reads, yielding one entry per CDR3 protein. The sample lists fewer than 400,000 distinct CDR3 sequences; around 6.5% were seen once. The sequencing used PBMCs, collected 5 days after the yellow fever booster vaccination. The receptors were gathered from a man aged 25-45 years who received the YFV17D yellow fever vaccine.

This clonotype appeared a few times. The V gene is TRBV14, the J gene TRBJ2-6, with no clear D. Germline V CDR1 and CDR2: SGHDN, FVKESK. CDR3 length: 15 amino acids. V gave up 2 bases and J gave up 2 bases, with 7 bases separating them. CDR3 nucleotide sequence: TGTGCCAGCAGCCAACGGGCAGCTGGGGCCAACGTCCTGACTTTC. Encoded protein: CASSQRAAGANVLTF.

This clonotype was seen a handful of times. CDR3 sequence reads: CASRESIGSTQYF. The DNA for the CDR3 is TGTGCCAGCAGGGAATCCATTGGTTCTACGCAGTATTTT. This chain links TRBV9 with TRBJ2-3; no reliable D call. The V end was cut by 5 bases, the J end by 8 bases, with 15 bases between. Per the germline V gene, CDR1 is SGDLS and CDR2 is YYNGEE. The CDR3 runs to 13 residues.

A few counts support this clonotype. The J gene is TRBJ2-1, the V gene TRBV7-3; TRBD1 matches 10 bases. Trimming at V came to 2 bases and at J to 8 bases, leaving 6 bases not matched to a gene. Germline CDR1 reads SGHTA; CDR2 reads FQGTGA. The length of the CDR3 is 15 residues. CDR3 DNA sequence: TGTGCCAGCAGCTTATTAGGGACAGGGGACCATGAGCAGTTCTTC. It is translated as CASSLLGTGDHEQFF.

This clonotype occurred a few times. This chain uses TRBV11-3 with TRBJ2-7; 7 bases match TRBD1. Germline V gene data show CDR1 as SGHNT and CDR2 as YENEEA. The CDR3 consists of 12 residues. With 4 bases clipped from V and 9 bases from J, the junction kept 6 bases outside the gene matches. The CDR3 loop reads CASSSTGEGQYF. In DNA, the CDR3 is TGTGCCAGCAGCTCAACAGGGGAAGGGCAGTACTTC.

The sample holds many counts of this clonotype. The chain recombines TRBV7-2 with TRBJ2-7; 14 bases agree with TRBD2. CDR1 is SGHTA and CDR2 is FQGNSA in the germline V gene. This CDR3 is built from 15 residues. V was pared by 5 bases and J by 7 bases, with 7 bases of the junction left unmatched. The CDR3 spells CASSPRTSGRYEQYF. As DNA, the CDR3 is TGTGCCAGCAGCCCCCGGACTAGCGGGAGGTATGAGCAGTACTTC.

This clonotype was detected many times. The chain has TRBV12-3 or TRBV12-4 and TRBJ2-1; D not resolved. This CDR3 comprises 17 residues. V lost 5 bases and J lost 6, with 23 bases in between. CDR3 region: CASSESAAALDGNEQFF. The CDR3 nucleotides are TGTGCCAGCAGTGAGTCGGCAGCCGCTCTAGATGGCAATGAGCAGTTCTTC.

CDR3 residues: CSVEVTGGIEKLFF. In DNA, the CDR3 is TGCAGCGTTGAAGTAACAGGGGGTATTGAAAAACTGTTTTTT. This chain links TRBV29-1 with TRBJ1-4, with 8 bases matching TRBD1. V lost 1 base, J lost 7 bases, and 5 bases stayed unmatched. This CDR3 has 14 amino acids. Germline V CDR1 and CDR2: SQVTM, ANQGSEA.

This clonotype occurred a few times. The V call is TRBV7-9, the J call TRBJ1-4, with D unresolved. The CDR3 extends over 13 amino acids. V was clipped by 5 bases and J by 6 bases, with 10 bases between them. CDR1 and CDR2 from the germline V gene are SEHNR and FQNEAQ (reference sequence). Here the CDR3 reads CASSGSNDEKLFF. Here the CDR3 DNA reads TGTGCCAGCAGCGGAAGTAACGATGAAAAACTGTTTTTT.

This clonotype was seen only a few times. The V call is TRBV19, the J call TRBJ2-1, with 12 bases fitting TRBD2. The V segment lost 7 bases and the J segment 2 bases; nucleotides outside the gene matches: 6. Per the germline V gene, CDR1 is LNHDA and CDR2 is SQIVND (reference sequence). The length of the CDR3 is 16 residues. The CDR3, as DNA: TGTGCCAGTACCCCCTCTAGCGGGAGGGCCTACAATGAGCAGTTCTTC. Translating gives CASTPSSGRAYNEQFF. The variable domain in full, with the rest retrieved from reference TRBV19 and TRBJ2-1, is DGGITQSPKYLFRKEGQNVTLSCEQNLNHDAMYWYRQDPGQGLRLIYYSQIVNDFQKGDIAEGYSVSREKKESFPLTVTSAQKNPTAFYLCASTPSSGRAYNEQFFGPGTRLTVL.

This chain links TRBV29-1 with TRBJ2-7; 11 bases map to TRBD1. CDR3 length: 13 residues. The germline V gene has CDR1 SQVTM and CDR2 ANQGSEA. V shed 7 bases and J 5 bases; nucleotides not matched to a gene: 7. The CDR3 sequence is CSGQDRGRNEQYF. CDR3 in DNA: TGCAGCGGACAGGACAGGGGGCGAAACGAGCAGTACTTC.

V gene TRBV20-1 combines with J gene TRBJ2-3, with D possibly matching TRBD1 (6 bases). V was cut by 1 base and J by 6 bases, with 14 bases left in between. CDR1 DFQATT and CDR2 SNEGSKA come from the germline V gene (reference sequence). The CDR3 length is 14 residues. The CDR3 spells CSARVGRQGDTQYF. The CDR3 DNA reads TGCAGTGCTAGAGTTGGGCGTCAGGGGGATACGCAGTATTTT.

The sample holds a few counts of this clonotype. The chain employs TRBV5-6 and TRBJ2-1; D gene ambiguous. Between the trimmed V and J ends, which lost 2 bases and 13 bases, there was a span of 16 bases. CDR1 SGHDT and CDR2 YYEEEE come from the germline V gene. The CDR3 loop spans 13 amino acids. In DNA, the CDR3 is TGTGCCAGCAGCTTCCAAAGCGAGCCAATTCAGTTCTTC. Protein: CASSFQSEPIQFF.

In its sample, this clonotype was seen many times. The J gene is TRBJ2-1, the V gene TRBV7-9; TRBD1 matches 8 bases. Losses at the gene ends were 1 base for V and 2 bases for J; bases not matched to a gene: 4. Germline assignment: CDR1 SEHNR and CDR2 FQNEAQ (reference sequence). This CDR3 has 16 amino acids. The DNA of the CDR3 is TGTGCCAGCAGCTTAGGGACAGGGAACACCTACAATGAGCAGTTCTTC. Its translation: CASSLGTGNTYNEQFF.